This T cell receptor beta chain was profiled in a study of blood T cell repertoires in COVID-19. Data came from immunoSEQ multiplex PCR; TCRdb stores just in-frame clones and leaves some out. The profile shows approximately 310,000 clones, 80% to 90% of them singletons. The CDR3 sequence is 16 residues long. The V end was cut by 4 bases, the J end by 4 bases, with 16 bases between. Germline V CDR1 and CDR2: LGHNA, YSLEER. The sequence was collected from a man aged 45-65 years with active or convalescent COVID-19. This chain joins TRBV4-3 and TRBJ1-4; D unclear. The sequenced sample consisted of peripheral blood. CDR3 loop: CASSPRSGGINEKLFF. The DNA for the CDR3 is TGCGCCAGCAGCCCCCGGAGTGGAGGGATTAATGAAAAACTGTTTTTT.